The clone carrying this T cell receptor (beta chain) has ten or more counts. The length of the CDR3 is 15 residues. CDR1 and CDR2 from the germline V gene are MDHEN and SYDVKM. The V gene lost 5 bases and the J gene lost 9 bases, with 22 bases spanning the gap. These data belong to a study of regulatory T cells in long-lasting Graves disease. Building of the TCR beta libraries involved iRepertoire HTBI primers and Arm-PCR of CDR3 regions. MiXCR was run by TCRdb on the multiplex PCR reads, yielding one entry per CDR3 protein. The top ten clones hold roughly 10% of a sample with some 410,000 distinct CDR3 sequences, about 15% of them seen once. The time point: newly diagnosed GD, antithyroid drugs for less than 3 months. The TCR library used RNA extracted from PBMCs. A peripheral blood sample, nine milliliters in volume, was drawn into EDTA tubes. These data were also reused for a study on T cells in Graves' hyperthyroidism and ophthalmopathy. That paper adds: Patients counted as stable if ophthalmopathy did not develop within 18 months.

The chain is built from TRBV28 and TRBJ1-1; D remains unclear. The clonotype was recovered from a woman aged 30 to 39 with Graves disease. The sample in question was peripheral blood mononuclear cells (PBMCs), obtained at new diagnosis, from a patient treated with antithyroid drugs. CDR3 residues: CASSPLSEGGSQAFF. CDR3 nucleotides: TGTGCCAGCAGTCCCCTATCGGAGGGAGGTTCGCAAGCTTTCTTT.